This record covers a single T cell receptor beta chain. The entry originates in a study of T cells in Graves' hyperthyroidism and ophthalmopathy. From germline, CDR1 is SEHNR and CDR2 FQNEAQ (reference sequence). The CDR3 consists of 11 residues. V was trimmed by 8 bases and J by 6 bases, leaving 10 bases between them. TCR beta CDR3 regions were amplified from RNA. First-round RT-PCR with HTBI primers amplified the TCR CDR3 region. One entry per CDR3 protein, called by TCRdb with MiXCR from the multiplex PCR reads. The top ten clones hold 30% to 40% of a sample with almost 50,000 distinct CDR3 sequences, approximately 53% of them seen once.

The rearrangement links TRBV7-9 to TRBJ1-1; D ambiguous. Sequencing was done on a sample of peripheral blood or thyroid tissue (not recorded which). The TCR comes from a man aged 18 to 30 with Graves' hyperthyroidism. As DNA, the CDR3 is TGTGCCAGCCGAGGGAAGCCTGAAGCTTTCTTT. Translating gives CASRGKPEAFF.